This T cell receptor (beta chain) originates from a study of blood T cell repertoires in COVID-19. Across the study: T cells, B-cell-depleted T cells, or PBMCs provided the cDNA or gDNA that served as material.

The germline gives CDR1 SQVTM, CDR2 ANQGSEA. With V trimmed by 5 bases and J by 7 bases, 8 bases remained unmatched. The CDR3 length is 13 residues. Profiling relied on immunoSEQ multiplex PCR, and the TCRdb table lists in-frame clones only, not all of them. The sample lists 200,000 to 250,000 clones; 80% to 95% were seen once. The Seattle site enrolled patients during active infection and followed them longitudinally. The chain combines TRBV29-1 with TRBJ1-2, with 9 bases matching TRBD1. Material: peripheral blood. This sequence originates from a man aged 25-45 years with COVID-19, enrolled during active disease. The CDR3 coding sequence is TGCAGCGTTCTCACAGGGGGCGAATCTGGCTACACCTTC. Translation gives CSVLTGGESGYTF.